This T cell receptor beta chain derives from a study of T-cell reconstitution after alpha-beta-depleted transplantation in children. Study outcomes and limitations: T-cell numbers and diversity one year post-transplant derived largely from freshly generated T cells. Surviving recipient T cells and thymic progenitors underlay high day-60 TCRbeta diversity in some patients. As was reported, about two months after transplant, alpha-beta T cells came from several hundred expanded graft clones.

The CDR3 has 16 residues. Trimming removed 6 bases from V and 6 bases from J; junction bases left unmatched: 12. In germline, CDR1 is LGHNA, CDR2 YNFKEQ. Unique molecular identifiers were used in preparing the TCRbeta library. TCRdb itself ran the PCR reads through MiXCR, one entry per CDR3 protein. The sample has 700,000 to 950,000 distinct CDR3 sequences, roughly 16% seen once. This clonotype was picked up a small number of times. Antigen unknown. Specimen: PBMCs, mostly from graft donor cells, collected 360 days after TCRalphabeta/CD19-depleted stem cell transplant. The source is a male patient younger than 18 who had a stem cell transplant for acute lymphoblastic leukemia, so the T cells may come from the graft donor. This chain joins TRBV4-2 and TRBJ2-3, with TRBD2 matching over 10 bases. As DNA, the CDR3 is TGTGCCAGCAGAGGTCAGCTAGCGGGAGCAAGGGATACGCAGTATTTT. This gives the protein CASRGQLAGARDTQYF.